This entry lists 30 T cell receptor beta chains sequenced from one sample in a study of blood T cell repertoires in COVID-19. Using immunoSEQ multiplex PCR, the repertoire was profiled, and TCRdb retains in-frame clones only, with some absent. In the table there are 200,000 to 250,000 clones, under 90% of which are singletons. The sample taken for sequencing was peripheral blood. The origin of the receptors is a man aged 25-40 years with active or convalescent COVID-19.

The chain is built from TRBV28 and TRBJ1-5; D is uncertain. Trimming cost V 5 bases and J 6 bases, with 8 bases left between them. This CDR3 has 12 residues. The germline V gene has CDR1 MDHEN and CDR2 SYDVKM. The CDR3 region is CASSLPGQPQHF. Written as DNA, the CDR3 is TGTGCCAGCAGTCTCCCAGGTCAGCCCCAGCATTTT. Full variable domain (remainder filled in from reference TRBV28 and TRBJ1-5): DVKVTQSSRYLVKRTGEKVFLECVQDMDHENMFWYRQDPGLGLRLIYFSYDVKMKEKGDIPEGYSVSREKKERFSLILESASTNQTSMYLCASSLPGQPQHFGDGTRLSIL.

This clone was detected once. This chain uses TRBV7-2 with TRBJ1-5, with D hard to call. This CDR3 region has 15 residues. V dropped 2 bases and J dropped 0 bases, with 8 bases sitting between them. Looked up from germline, CDR1 is SGHTA and CDR2 is FQGNSA. Here the CDR3 reads CASSLTRLSNQPQHF. The CDR3 nucleotides read TGTGCCAGCAGCTTAACCAGACTTAGCAATCAGCCCCAGCATTTT.

The rearrangement links TRBV28 to TRBJ1-2, with D tentatively TRBD1 (6 bases). V lost 6 bases to trimming and J lost 4 bases, with 21 bases between them. Germline assignment: CDR1 MDHEN and CDR2 SYDVKM. The CDR3 runs to 16 residues. The CDR3 DNA is TGTGCCAGCAGACGCCGTTGGGACACCCGGAGCTATGGCTACACCTTC. Its translation is CASRRRWDTRSYGYTF.

CDR3: CASSGTANTEAFF. The CDR3 bases are TGCGCCAGCAGCGGGACAGCGAACACTGAAGCTTTCTTT. The genes are TRBV5-1 and TRBJ1-1; 7 bases line up with TRBD1. Losses at the gene ends were 4 bases for V and 1 base for J; bases not matched to a gene: 1. The CDR3 extends over 13 amino acids. Germline CDR1 reads SGHRS; CDR2 reads YFSETQ.

The gene calls are TRBV5-1 and TRBJ1-1; D possibly corresponds to TRBD1 (5 bases). This CDR3 comprises 14 residues. Germline V CDR1 and CDR2: SGHRS, YFSETQ. Trimming pared 4 bases from V and 5 bases from J, leaving 15 bases between. CDR3 bases: TGCGCCAGCAGCGGGGGGACCGTCGGGACTGAAGCTTTCTTT. Encoded protein: CASSGGTVGTEAFF.

The rearrangement joins TRBV5-6 to TRBJ2-5; 8 bases agree with TRBD1. V lost 4 bases and J lost 2; bases outside the gene matches: 4. The germline gives CDR1 SGHDT, CDR2 YYEEEE. This CDR3 has 14 amino acids. This CDR3 is CASSLQGGQETQYF. The CDR3 bases are TGTGCCAGCAGCCTACAGGGGGGTCAAGAGACCCAGTACTTC.

The chain couples TRBV29-1 to TRBJ2-7; D uncertain. Germline CDR1 is SQVTM and CDR2 is ANQGSEA. The CDR3 sequence is 13 residues long. The V gene lost 3 bases and the J gene lost 0 bases, with 9 bases spanning the gap. The CDR3 sequence: CSVEYGSSYEQYF. The DNA for the CDR3 is TGCAGCGTTGAGTACGGGTCCTCCTACGAGCAGTACTTC.

The chain couples TRBV19 to TRBJ1-5, with TRBD1 identical over 9 bases. V dropped 3 bases and J dropped 5; count of bases not matched to a gene: 8. This CDR3 comprises 16 residues. The germline V gene has CDR1 LNHDA and CDR2 SQIVND (reference sequence). The CDR3 nucleotides read TGTGCCAGTAGTATCAGGGGACAGGGCATCGATCAGCCCCAGCATTTT. Encoded protein: CASSIRGQGIDQPQHF.

This rearrangement joins TRBV7-2 to TRBJ1-2; D might be TRBD1 (5 bases). From germline, CDR1 is SGHTA and CDR2 FQGNSA. The V gene lost 5 bases and the J gene lost 4 bases, with 14 bases spanning the gap. The CDR3 is 14 amino acids. CDR3 sequence (DNA): TGTGCCAGCAGCCCGTTCGGGGGGGTCTATGGCTACACCTTC. The encoded protein is CASSPFGGVYGYTF.

The gene calls are TRBV12-3 or TRBV12-4 and TRBJ2-7, with unresolved D. The V end was cut by 8 bases, the J end by 3 bases, with 8 bases between. CDR3 length: 11 residues. The CDR3 DNA reads as TGTGCCAGCCGGCGGAACTACGAGCAGTACTTC. Amino acid sequence: CASRRNYEQYF.

This clone came up once. The V call is TRBV6-5, the J call TRBJ2-2; 7 bases are a match to TRBD1. V shed 5 bases and J 2 bases; nucleotides not matched to a gene: 5. The CDR3 extends over 15 amino acids. Germline V gives CDR1 MNHEY, CDR2 SVGAGI. CDR3 in amino acids: CASSTLGGNTGELFF. The CDR3 nucleotides read TGTGCCAGCAGTACCCTAGGGGGCAACACCGGGGAGCTGTTTTTT.

This chain uses TRBV5-6 with TRBJ1-3; 7 bases fit TRBD1. The CDR3 is 15 residues long. The germline V gene encodes CDR1 SGHDT and CDR2 YYEEEE. V was pared by 1 base and J by 2 bases, with 3 bases of the junction left unmatched. CDR3 residues: CASSLTGTAGNTIYF. The CDR3 nucleotides are TGTGCCAGCAGCTTGACCGGGACAGCTGGAAACACCATATATTTT.

The J gene is TRBJ1-1, the V gene TRBV6-5; D gene ambiguous. Germline V gene lookup returns CDR1 MNHEY and CDR2 SVGAGI. The CDR3 is 12 amino acids. V was trimmed by 6 bases and J by 1 base, leaving 6 bases between them. The CDR3 loop reads CASRRQNTEAFF. As DNA, the CDR3 is TGTGCCAGCAGACGACAGAACACTGAAGCTTTCTTT.

The chain couples TRBV5-1 to TRBJ2-2; D remains unclear. The CDR3 runs 12 residues. Between the trimmed V and J ends, which lost 4 bases and 4 bases, there was a span of 5 bases. Germline V gene lookup returns CDR1 SGHRS and CDR2 YFSETQ. CDR3 loop: CASSLFTGELFF. In DNA, the CDR3 is TGCGCCAGCAGCCTCTTCACCGGGGAGCTGTTTTTT.

The rearrangement links TRBV7-2 to TRBJ1-5, with TRBD1 identical over 7 bases. The CDR3 is made up of 15 amino acids. V trimming: 4 bases; J trimming: 1 base; junction bases outside the gene matches: 4. Germline assignment: CDR1 SGHTA and CDR2 FQGNSA. This CDR3 is CASSSDRASNQPQHF. CDR3 DNA sequence: TGTGCCAGCAGCTCTGACAGGGCAAGCAATCAGCCCCAGCATTTT.

The rearrangement links TRBV28 to TRBJ2-1; tentatively, D is TRBD2 (6 bases). This CDR3 is 15 amino acids long. Germline CDR1 and CDR2: MDHEN and SYDVKM. V was shortened by 7 bases and J by 7 bases, with 20 bases between the two germline ends. The DNA for the CDR3 is TGTGCCAGCAACCTTCCGCCGGGAGACTTAAATGAGCAGTTCTTC. This translates into CASNLPPGDLNEQFF.

J is TRBJ2-1 and V is TRBV6-9; 10 positions match TRBD2. This CDR3 contains 16 residues. V was clipped by 5 bases and J by 2 bases; unmatched bases: 6. CDR1 is MNHGY and CDR2 is SVAAGI in the germline V gene. The CDR3 DNA follows: TGTGCCAGCAGTATTCCTAGCGGGGGAACCTACAATGAGCAGTTCTTC. It yields the protein CASSIPSGGTYNEQFF.

The V and J genes are TRBV5-4 and TRBJ2-7, with a tentative D call TRBD1 (6 bases). There are 12 residues in the CDR3. Trimming removed 3 bases at V and 3 bases at J, with 7 bases between. Germline values: CDR1 SGHNT, CDR2 YYREEE (reference sequence). CDR3 nucleotides: TGTGCCAGCAGCTCACAGGGCTACGAGCAGTACTTC. This gives the protein CASSSQGYEQYF.

V is TRBV5-4 and J is TRBJ1-3; 8 bases fit TRBD1. CDR1 is SGHNT, CDR2 YYREEE, per germline (reference sequence). The CDR3 runs to 15 residues. Trimming took 3 bases from V and 0 from J; bases not matched to a gene: 2. CDR3 residues: CASSSTGGSGNTIYF. The CDR3 bases are TGTGCCAGCAGCTCTACAGGGGGCTCTGGAAACACCATATATTTT. The full variable domain, in which reference TRBV5-4 and TRBJ1-3 provide the parts outside the CDR3, is ETGVTQSPTHLIKTRGQQVTLRCSSQSGHNTVSWYQQALGQGPQFIFQYYREEENGRGNFPPRFSGLQFPNYSSELNVNALELDDSALYLCASSSTGGSGNTIYFGEGSWLTVV.

J is TRBJ2-5 and V is TRBV6-2 or TRBV6-3, with 13 bases matching TRBD2. Germline CDR1 reads MNHEY; CDR2 reads SVGEGT. The V segment lost 5 bases and the J segment 5 bases; nucleotides outside the gene matches: 5. The CDR3 covers 15 residues. The CDR3 loop is CASSATSGGAETQYF. The CDR3 DNA sequence: TGTGCCAGCAGTGCCACTAGCGGGGGGGCCGAGACCCAGTACTTC.

The rearrangement links TRBV6-1 to TRBJ2-1; TRBD2 agrees at 12 bases. CDR3 length: 16 amino acids. V dropped 4 bases and J dropped 0; count of bases not matched to a gene: 1. The germline V gene encodes CDR1 MNHNS and CDR2 SASEGT. As DNA, the CDR3 is TGTGCCAGCAGTGCGGGACTAGCGGGCTCCTACAATGAGCAGTTCTTC. This gives the protein CASSAGLAGSYNEQFF.

The CDR3 region has the DNA TGTGCCAGCAGCTCATGGAGGGGTATGGAGACCCAGTACTTC. Encoded protein: CASSSWRGMETQYF. The chain couples TRBV7-9 to TRBJ2-5; possibly TRBD2 for D (6 bases). This CDR3 region has 14 residues. The V gene lost 4 bases and the J gene lost 5 bases, with 14 bases spanning the gap. Germline assignment: CDR1 SEHNR and CDR2 FQNEAQ (reference sequence).

The CDR3 DNA is TGTGCCAGCAGCCCAAGAACAGGGTTTAACTATGGCTACACCTTC. Encoded protein: CASSPRTGFNYGYTF. The chain couples TRBV7-9 to TRBJ1-2; a weak D match, TRBD1 (6 bases). This CDR3 is built from 15 residues. Germline V CDR1 and CDR2: SEHNR, FQNEAQ (reference sequence). V was cut by 5 bases and J by 1 base, with 14 bases left in between.

J is TRBJ1-6 and V is TRBV5-1, with 10 bases matching TRBD1. V trimming: 3 bases; J trimming: 14 bases; junction bases outside the gene matches: 8. The CDR3 extends over 14 amino acids. Looked up from germline, CDR1 is SGHRS and CDR2 is YFSETQ. The chain's CDR3 is CASSWTGGNGALHF. CDR3 DNA sequence: TGCGCCAGCAGCTGGACAGGGGGGAACGGGGCCCTCCACTTT.

V gene TRBV28 combines with J gene TRBJ2-7, with a weak D call TRBD1 (6 bases). Germline V lookup: CDR1 MDHEN, CDR2 SYDVKM. Trimming cost V 3 bases and J 5 bases, with 14 bases left between them. This CDR3 is 14 amino acids long. This CDR3 is CASSLGRGGHEQYF. In DNA, the CDR3 is TGTGCCAGCAGTTTGGGCAGGGGTGGACACGAGCAGTACTTC.

The CDR3 region is CAWRGGHLEKLFF. The CDR3 nucleotides are TGTGCCTGGAGGGGAGGGCACCTTGAAAAACTGTTTTTT. The chain uses TRBV30 and TRBJ1-4; D call uncertain. The CDR3 has 13 amino acids. Germline V gene data show CDR1 as GTSNPN and CDR2 as SVGIG (reference sequence). V was shortened by 3 bases and J by 7 bases, with 12 bases between the two germline ends.

The genes are TRBV6-5 and TRBJ2-7; D is ambiguous. The CDR3 contains 10 residues. Trimming removed 8 bases from V and 4 bases from J, with 6 bases in between. The V gene's germline CDR1 is MNHEY and CDR2 SVGAGI. CDR3 region: CASAAYEQYF. Here the CDR3 DNA reads TGTGCCAGCGCGGCTTACGAGCAGTACTTC.

The table lists this clone with a few counts. The V and J genes are TRBV30 and TRBJ2-1; TRBD2 is a possible D gene (5 bases). Trimming shortened V by 2 bases and J by 0 bases, and 11 bases separated the two germline ends. The CDR3 extends over 15 amino acids. CDR1 and CDR2 (germline): GTSNPN, SVGIG (reference sequence). The CDR3, as DNA: TGTGCCTGGAGTAAAAAGCGGAGCTCCTACAATGAGCAGTTCTTC. Amino acids: CAWSKKRSSYNEQFF.

This chain uses TRBV3-1 (or the pseudogene TRBV3-2) with TRBJ2-5; 7 nucleotides agree with TRBD2. Germline CDR1 reads LGHDT; CDR2 reads YNNKEL (reference sequence). With 2 bases clipped from V and 5 bases from J, the junction kept 17 bases outside the gene matches. The CDR3 runs 18 residues. The CDR3 DNA follows: TGTGCCAGCAGCCAATTTGGGTACATCGGGGAGGGAGCCGAGACCCAGTACTTC. Its translation: CASSQFGYIGEGAETQYF.

The rearrangement links TRBV4-3 to TRBJ2-7, with a possible D match to TRBD2 (5 bases). Germline CDR1 reads LGHNA; CDR2 reads YSLEER. The V end was cut by 4 bases, the J end by 6 bases, with 16 bases between. CDR3 size: 14 residues. The CDR3 DNA sequence: TGCGCCAGCAGCCTTACTTACGGGGAAGGCGAGCAGTACTTC. Translating it yields CASSLTYGEGEQYF.